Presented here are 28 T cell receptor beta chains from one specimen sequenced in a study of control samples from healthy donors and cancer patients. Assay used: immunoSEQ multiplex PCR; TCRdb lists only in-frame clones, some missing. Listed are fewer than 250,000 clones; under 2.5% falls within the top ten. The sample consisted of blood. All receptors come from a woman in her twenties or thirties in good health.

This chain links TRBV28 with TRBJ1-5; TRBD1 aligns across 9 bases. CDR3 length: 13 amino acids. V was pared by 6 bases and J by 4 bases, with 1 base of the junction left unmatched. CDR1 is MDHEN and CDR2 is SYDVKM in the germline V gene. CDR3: CASRGQGNQPQHF. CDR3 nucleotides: TGTGCCAGCAGGGGACAGGGAAATCAGCCCCAGCATTTT.

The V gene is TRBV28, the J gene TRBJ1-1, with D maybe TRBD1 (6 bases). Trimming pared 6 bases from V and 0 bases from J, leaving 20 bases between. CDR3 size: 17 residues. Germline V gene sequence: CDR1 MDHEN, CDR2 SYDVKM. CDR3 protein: CASSPKRGVEMNTEAFF. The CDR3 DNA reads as TGTGCCAGCAGCCCGAAGAGGGGGGTTGAAATGAACACTGAAGCTTTCTTT.

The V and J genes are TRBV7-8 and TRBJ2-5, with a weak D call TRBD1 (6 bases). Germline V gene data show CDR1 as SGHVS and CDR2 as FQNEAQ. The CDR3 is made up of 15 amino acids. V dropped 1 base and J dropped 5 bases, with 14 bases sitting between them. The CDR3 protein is CASSLGGGDGETQYF. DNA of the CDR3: TGTGCCAGCAGCTTAGGTGGGGGCGACGGCGAGACCCAGTACTTC. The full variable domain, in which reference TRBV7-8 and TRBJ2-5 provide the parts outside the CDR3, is GAGVSQSPRYKVAKRGQDVALRCDPISGHVSLFWYQQALGQGPEFLTYFQNEAQLDKSGLPSDRFFAERPEGSVSTLKIQRTQQEDSAVYLCASSLGGGDGETQYFGPGTRLLVL.

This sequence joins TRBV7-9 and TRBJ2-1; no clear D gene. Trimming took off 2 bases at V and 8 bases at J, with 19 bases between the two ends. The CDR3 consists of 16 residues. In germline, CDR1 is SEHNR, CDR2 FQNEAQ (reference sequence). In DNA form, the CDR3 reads TGTGCCAGCAGCTTATGGGTCGGTAGAACCCGGGATGAGCAGTTCTTC. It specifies CASSLWVGRTRDEQFF.

In DNA form, the CDR3 reads TGTGCCAGCAGTGGGCGGGACAAACCTAACGGTGGTCAGCCCCAGCATTTT. It codes for CASSGRDKPNGGQPQHF. The chain joins TRBV6-1 to TRBJ1-5; TRBD1 is a possible D gene (6 bases). V lost 4 bases and J lost 6, with 22 bases in between. The germline V gene has CDR1 MNHNS and CDR2 SASEGT. The CDR3 extends over 17 amino acids.

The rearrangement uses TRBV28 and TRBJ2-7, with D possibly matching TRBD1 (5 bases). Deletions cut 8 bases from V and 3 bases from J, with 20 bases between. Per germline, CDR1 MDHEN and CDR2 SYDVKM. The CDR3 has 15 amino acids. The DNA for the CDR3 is TGTGCCAGCGGAGACTTAGGACAAGGAATCTACGAGCAGTACTTC. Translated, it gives CASGDLGQGIYEQYF.

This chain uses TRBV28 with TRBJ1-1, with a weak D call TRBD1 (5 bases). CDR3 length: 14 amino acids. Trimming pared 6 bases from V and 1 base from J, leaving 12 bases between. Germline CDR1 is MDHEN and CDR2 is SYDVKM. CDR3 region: CASSPSGSNTEAFF. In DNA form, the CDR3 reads TGTGCCAGCAGCCCCTCAGGGTCGAACACTGAAGCTTTCTTT.

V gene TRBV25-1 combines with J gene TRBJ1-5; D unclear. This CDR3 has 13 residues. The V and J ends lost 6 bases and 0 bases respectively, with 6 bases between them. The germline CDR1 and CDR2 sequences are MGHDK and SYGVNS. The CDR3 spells CASRGDSNQPQHF. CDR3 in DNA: TGTGCCAGCAGGGGTGATAGCAATCAGCCCCAGCATTTT.

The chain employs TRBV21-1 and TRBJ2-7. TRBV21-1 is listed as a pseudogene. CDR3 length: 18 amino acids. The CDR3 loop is CASSPRSRVLWDCYEQYF. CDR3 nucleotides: TGTGCCAGCAGCCCCAGAAGCCGGGTTCTCTGGGATTGCTACGAGCAGTACTTC.

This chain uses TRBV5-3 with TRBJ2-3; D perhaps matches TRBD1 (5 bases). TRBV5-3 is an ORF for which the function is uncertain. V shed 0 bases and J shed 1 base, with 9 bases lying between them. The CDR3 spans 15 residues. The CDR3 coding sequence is TGTGCCAGAAGCTTGGGCCAGGGCCGCACAGATACGCAGTATTTT. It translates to CARSLGQGRTDTQYF.

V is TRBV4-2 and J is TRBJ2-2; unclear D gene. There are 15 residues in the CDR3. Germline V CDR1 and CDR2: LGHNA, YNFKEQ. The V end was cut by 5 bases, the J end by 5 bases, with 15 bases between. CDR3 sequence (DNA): TGTGCCAGCAGCATAGGCCAAGTCCGGACCGGGGAGCTGTTTTTT. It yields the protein CASSIGQVRTGELFF.

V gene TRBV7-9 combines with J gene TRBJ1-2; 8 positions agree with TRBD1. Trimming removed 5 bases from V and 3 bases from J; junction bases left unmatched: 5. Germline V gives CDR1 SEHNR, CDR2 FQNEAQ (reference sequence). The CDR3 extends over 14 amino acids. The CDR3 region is CASSPSTGDYGYTF. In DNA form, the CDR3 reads TGTGCCAGCAGCCCGTCGACAGGGGACTATGGCTACACCTTC.

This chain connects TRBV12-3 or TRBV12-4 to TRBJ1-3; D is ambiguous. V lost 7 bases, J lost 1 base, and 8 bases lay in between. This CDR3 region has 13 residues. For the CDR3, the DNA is TGTGCCAGCACCACGGATTCTGGAAACACCATATATTTT. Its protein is CASTTDSGNTIYF.

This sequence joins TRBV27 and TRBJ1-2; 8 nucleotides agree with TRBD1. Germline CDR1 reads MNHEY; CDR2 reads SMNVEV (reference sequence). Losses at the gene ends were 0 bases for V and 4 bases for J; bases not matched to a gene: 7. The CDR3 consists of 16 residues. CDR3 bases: TGTGCCAGCAGTTTATCTCAGGGGGCCTCTATCTATGGCTACACCTTC. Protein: CASSLSQGASIYGYTF.

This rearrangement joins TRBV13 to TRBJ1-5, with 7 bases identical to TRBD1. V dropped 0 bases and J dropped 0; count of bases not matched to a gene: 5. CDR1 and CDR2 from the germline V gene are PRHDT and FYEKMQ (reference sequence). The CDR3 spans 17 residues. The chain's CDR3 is CASSLGIGTDSNQPQHF. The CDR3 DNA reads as TGTGCCAGCAGCTTAGGAATCGGGACAGATAGCAATCAGCCCCAGCATTTT.

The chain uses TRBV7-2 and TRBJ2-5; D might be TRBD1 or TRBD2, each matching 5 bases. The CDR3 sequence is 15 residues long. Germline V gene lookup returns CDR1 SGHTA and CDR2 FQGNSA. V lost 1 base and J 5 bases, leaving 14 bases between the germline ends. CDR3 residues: CASSLGGTRAETQYF. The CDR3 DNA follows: TGTGCCAGCAGCTTAGGAGGGACCCGGGCGGAGACCCAGTACTTC.

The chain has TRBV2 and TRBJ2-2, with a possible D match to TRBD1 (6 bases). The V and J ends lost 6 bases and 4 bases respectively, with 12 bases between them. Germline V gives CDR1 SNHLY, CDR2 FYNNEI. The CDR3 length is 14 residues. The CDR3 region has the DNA TGTGCCAGCAGGGCGGACAGCTTCACCGGGGAGCTGTTTTTT. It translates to CASRADSFTGELFF.

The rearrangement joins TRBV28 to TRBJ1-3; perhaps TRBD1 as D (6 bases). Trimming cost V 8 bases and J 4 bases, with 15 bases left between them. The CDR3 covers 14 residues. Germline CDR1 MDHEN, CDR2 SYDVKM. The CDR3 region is CASWDYRAGNTIYF. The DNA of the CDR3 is TGTGCCAGCTGGGATTACAGGGCGGGAAACACCATATATTTT. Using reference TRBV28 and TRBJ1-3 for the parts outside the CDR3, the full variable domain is DVKVTQSSRYLVKRTGEKVFLECVQDMDHENMFWYRQDPGLGLRLIYFSYDVKMKEKGDIPEGYSVSREKKERFSLILESASTNQTSMYLCASWDYRAGNTIYFGEGSWLTVV.

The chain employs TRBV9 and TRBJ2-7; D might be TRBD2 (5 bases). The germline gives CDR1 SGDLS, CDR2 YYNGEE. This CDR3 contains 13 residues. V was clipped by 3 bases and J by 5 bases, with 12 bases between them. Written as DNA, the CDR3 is TGTGCCAGCAGCGCGGGCGGGCGCGACGAGCAGTACTTC. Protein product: CASSAGGRDEQYF.

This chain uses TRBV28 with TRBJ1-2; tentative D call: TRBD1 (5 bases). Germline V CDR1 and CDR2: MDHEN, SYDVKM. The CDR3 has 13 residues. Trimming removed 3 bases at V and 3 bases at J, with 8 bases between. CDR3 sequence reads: CASSFRQHYGYTF. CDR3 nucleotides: TGTGCCAGCAGTTTCCGACAGCACTATGGCTACACCTTC.

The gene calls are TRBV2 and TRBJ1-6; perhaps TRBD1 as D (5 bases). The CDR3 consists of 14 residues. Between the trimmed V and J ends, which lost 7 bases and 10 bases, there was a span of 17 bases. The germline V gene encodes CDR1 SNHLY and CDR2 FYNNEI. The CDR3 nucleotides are TGTGCCAGCAAGAGGCAGCCTGGGGGGTCACCCCTCCACTTT. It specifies CASKRQPGGSPLHF. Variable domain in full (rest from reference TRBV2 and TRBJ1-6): EPEVTQTPSHQVTQMGQEVILRCVPISNHLYFYWYRQILGQKVEFLVSFYNNEISEKSEIFDDQFSVERPDGSNFTLKIRSTKLEDSAMYFCASKRQPGGSPLHFGNGTRLTVT.

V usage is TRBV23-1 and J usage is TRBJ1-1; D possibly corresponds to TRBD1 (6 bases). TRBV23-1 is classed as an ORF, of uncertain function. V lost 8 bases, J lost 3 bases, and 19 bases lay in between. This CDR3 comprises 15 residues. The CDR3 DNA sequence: TGCGCCAGCGGAAATAGGACAGTTTGGGACACTGAAGCTTTCTTT. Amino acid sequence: CASGNRTVWDTEAFF.

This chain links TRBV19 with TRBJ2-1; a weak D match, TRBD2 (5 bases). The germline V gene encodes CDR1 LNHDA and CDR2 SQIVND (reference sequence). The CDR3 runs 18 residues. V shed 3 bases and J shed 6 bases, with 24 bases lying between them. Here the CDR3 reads CASSILGPWTHGGNEQFF. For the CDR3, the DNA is TGTGCCAGTAGTATTCTGGGTCCGTGGACTCACGGAGGCAATGAGCAGTTCTTC.

CDR3 in amino acids: CASSLVGPNTGELFF. CDR3 DNA sequence: TGCGCCAGCAGCTTGGTCGGACCGAACACCGGGGAGCTGTTTTTT. The J gene is TRBJ2-2, the V gene TRBV5-1, with D hard to call. In germline, CDR1 is SGHRS, CDR2 YFSETQ. Deletions cut 0 bases from V and 0 bases from J, with 6 bases between. The CDR3 totals 15 residues.

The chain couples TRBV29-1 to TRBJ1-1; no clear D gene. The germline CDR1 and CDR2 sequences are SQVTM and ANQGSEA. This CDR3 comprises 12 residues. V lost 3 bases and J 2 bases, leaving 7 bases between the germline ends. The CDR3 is CSVENGNTEAFF. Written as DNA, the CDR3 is TGCAGCGTTGAGAACGGCAACACTGAAGCTTTCTTT.

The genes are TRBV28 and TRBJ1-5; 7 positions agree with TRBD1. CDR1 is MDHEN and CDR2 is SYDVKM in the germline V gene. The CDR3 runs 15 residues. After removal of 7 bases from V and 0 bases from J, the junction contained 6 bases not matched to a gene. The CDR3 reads CASKTGDYSNQPQHF. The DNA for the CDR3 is TGTGCCAGCAAAACAGGGGATTATAGCAATCAGCCCCAGCATTTT.

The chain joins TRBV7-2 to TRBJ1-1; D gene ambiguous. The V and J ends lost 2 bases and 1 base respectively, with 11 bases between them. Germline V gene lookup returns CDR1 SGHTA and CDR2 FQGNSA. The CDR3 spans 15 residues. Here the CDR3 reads CASSLRVGQNTEAFF. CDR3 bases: TGTGCCAGCAGCTTAAGGGTCGGTCAGAACACTGAAGCTTTCTTT. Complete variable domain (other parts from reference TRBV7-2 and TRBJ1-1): GAGVSQSPSNKVTEKGKDVELRCDPISGHTALYWYRQSLGQGLEFLIYFQGNSAPDKSGLPSDRFSAERTGGSVSTLTIQRTQQEDSAVYLCASSLRVGQNTEAFFGQGTRLTVV.

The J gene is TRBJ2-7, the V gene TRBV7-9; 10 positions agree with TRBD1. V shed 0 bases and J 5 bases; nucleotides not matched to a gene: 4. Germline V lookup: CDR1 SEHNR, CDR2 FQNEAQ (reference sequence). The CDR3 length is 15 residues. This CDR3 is CASSLAGTGENEQYF. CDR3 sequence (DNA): TGTGCCAGCAGCTTAGCCGGGACAGGGGAAAACGAGCAGTACTTC.